This passage covers 29 T cell receptor beta chains from one sample sequenced in a study of radiotherapy plus CTLA-4 blockade in lung cancer. The table came from immunoSEQ multiplex PCR; TCRdb's copy has only in-frame clones and leaves some out. The sample consists of about 77,000 clones, around 74% of them appearing once. This material consisted of peripheral blood, taken from a patient treated with radiotherapy plus ipilimumab. The receptors were sampled from a human donor with non-small cell lung cancer whose response to radiotherapy plus ipilimumab could not be evaluated.

This chain connects TRBV7-8 to TRBJ2-3; 8 nucleotides line up with TRBD1. The CDR3 runs 16 residues. The germline V gene encodes CDR1 SGHVS and CDR2 FQNEAQ. Trimming took 3 bases from V and 3 from J; bases not matched to a gene: 8. The CDR3 is CASSFWTGMETDTQYF. The CDR3 DNA sequence: TGTGCCAGCAGCTTCTGGACAGGGATGGAGACAGATACGCAGTATTTT.

This clone is medium-sized in the sample. This chain uses TRBV10-3 with TRBJ1-4, with TRBD1 matching 8 bases. Germline V gene sequence: CDR1 ENHRY, CDR2 SYGVKD. Trimming took 7 bases from V and 7 from J; bases not matched to a gene: 8. This CDR3 is 14 amino acids long. The CDR3 loop reads CAIKDRGETEKLFF. The CDR3 DNA is TGTGCCATCAAAGACAGGGGTGAAACTGAAAAACTGTTTTTT.

This chain links TRBV7-9 with TRBJ1-2; tentative D call: TRBD1 (5 bases). The CDR3 covers 12 residues. The germline V gene encodes CDR1 SEHNR and CDR2 FQNEAQ (reference sequence). Trimming cost V 6 bases and J 8 bases, with 13 bases left between them. In nucleotides, the CDR3 is TGTGCCAGCAGTCAGTCAGGGTGGGGCTACACCTTC. Encoded protein: CASSQSGWGYTF.

CDR3 nucleotide sequence: TGCGCCAGCAGCCAAGATGGATCTAGCGGGGAGTACAATGAGCAGTTCTTC. Translating it yields CASSQDGSSGEYNEQFF. The J gene is TRBJ2-1, the V gene TRBV4-1, with 9 bases that match TRBD2. The CDR3 sequence is 17 residues long. Germline CDR1 and CDR2: MGHRA and YSYEKL. V lost 0 bases to trimming and J lost 4 bases; unmatched junction nucleotides: 7.

This clone was detected only once. The chain links TRBV6-5 to TRBJ1-2; D may be TRBD1 (5 bases). The CDR3 extends over 14 amino acids. Germline values: CDR1 MNHEY, CDR2 SVGAGI. V lost 6 bases and J lost 6, with 17 bases in between. Written as DNA, the CDR3 is TGTGCCAGCAGCCGCGGAGGAGGGGTTCATGGCTACACCTTC. Protein product: CASSRGGGVHGYTF.

This chain joins TRBV9 and TRBJ1-5, with D unclear. CDR1 SGDLS and CDR2 YYNGEE come from the germline V gene. V lost 0 bases and J lost 9, with 10 bases in between. The CDR3 has 13 amino acids. The CDR3, as DNA: TGTGCCAGCAGCGTAGGGGGAGCTACGCCCCAGCATTTT. It encodes CASSVGGATPQHF.

The genes are TRBV18 and TRBJ2-7; D is ambiguous. Trimming took 3 bases from V and 3 from J, leaving 9 bases between them. The CDR3 spans 13 residues. The germline V gene has CDR1 KGHSH and CDR2 LQKENI. The CDR3, as DNA: TGTGCCAGCTCACCCAGAACGTTCTACGAGCAGTACTTC. Encoded protein: CASSPRTFYEQYF.

The chain is built from TRBV29-1 and TRBJ1-5; D is uncertain. Trimming shortened V by 5 bases and J by 10 bases, and 18 bases separated the two germline ends. Germline V lookup: CDR1 SQVTM, CDR2 ANQGSEA. This CDR3 comprises 13 residues. The CDR3 sequence is CSVRSTRLSPQHF. The CDR3 coding sequence is TGCAGCGTTAGGAGTACTCGCTTGTCCCCCCAGCATTTT.

V is TRBV23-1 and J is TRBJ1-5, with 7 bases matching TRBD1. TRBV23-1 is an ORF, with its function uncertain. The length of the CDR3 is 15 residues. The V segment lost 4 bases and the J segment 5 bases; nucleotides outside the gene matches: 8. The CDR3 is CASSPKTGYDQPQHF. The CDR3 DNA reads TGCGCCAGCAGTCCTAAGACAGGGTATGATCAGCCCCAGCATTTT.

The V call is TRBV7-8, the J call TRBJ2-1, with TRBD1 matching 10 bases. The length of the CDR3 is 13 residues. The germline gives CDR1 SGHVS, CDR2 FQNEAQ. V was pared by 5 bases and J by 10 bases, with 5 bases of the junction left unmatched. The CDR3 region has the DNA TGTGCCAGCAGCCCCGACAGGGGGCGCGAGCAGTTCTTC. Its protein product is CASSPDRGREQFF.

This clone has a count of ten or more. CDR3 sequence reads: CASSLLQGRDYEQYF. CDR3 nucleotide sequence: TGTGCCAGCTCCTTATTGCAGGGGCGAGACTACGAGCAGTACTTC. This chain connects TRBV18 to TRBJ2-7, with D perhaps TRBD1 (6 bases). V was cut by 6 bases and J by 3 bases, with 18 bases left in between. Germline-derived CDR1 and CDR2 are KGHSH and LQKENI. The CDR3 consists of 15 residues.

This chain links TRBV30 with TRBJ1-1; possibly TRBD1 for D (5 bases). Germline V gene data show CDR1 as GTSNPN and CDR2 as SVGIG (reference sequence). This CDR3 is 14 amino acids long. The ends were cut back, 3 bases at V and 0 bases at J, with 11 bases in the middle. CDR3 coding DNA: TGTGCCTGGAGCGCTGACAGTCTGAACACTGAAGCTTTCTTT. As protein: CAWSADSLNTEAFF.

V and J are TRBV27 and TRBJ1-1; the D gene is possibly TRBD1 (6 bases). CDR1 MNHEY and CDR2 SMNVEV come from the germline V gene (reference sequence). The CDR3 is made up of 13 amino acids. The V gene lost 8 bases and the J gene lost 3 bases, with 13 bases spanning the gap. The CDR3 spells CASGGGGYTEAFF. The DNA of the CDR3 is TGTGCCAGCGGGGGAGGGGGTTACACTGAAGCTTTCTTT.

This clone was found once. J is TRBJ2-7 and V is TRBV11-1; 12 bases fit TRBD2. J was trimmed by 6 bases and V by 2 bases; bases with no gene match: 5. Germline V gene sequence: CDR1 SGHAT, CDR2 FQDESV (reference sequence). The CDR3 runs 15 residues. Here the CDR3 reads CASSLTSGGYVEQYF. CDR3 in DNA: TGTGCCAGCAGCTTAACTAGCGGGGGGTATGTCGAGCAGTACTTC. Variable domain in full (rest from reference TRBV11-1 and TRBJ2-7): EAEVAQSPRYKITEKSQAVAFWCDPISGHATLYWYRQILGQGPELLVQFQDESVVDDSQLPKDRFSAERLKGVDSTLKIQPAELGDSAMYLCASSLTSGGYVEQYFGPGTRLTVT.

The V gene is TRBV28, the J gene TRBJ2-7; D is unresolved. The V end lost 4 bases, the J end lost 3 bases, and 4 bases lay between the germline ends. The germline V gene has CDR1 MDHEN and CDR2 SYDVKM. The CDR3 length is 11 residues. CDR3: CASSSVYEQYF. The CDR3 DNA reads as TGTGCCAGCAGTTCGGTCTACGAGCAGTACTTC.

The chain recombines TRBV29-1 with TRBJ2-3; 9 nucleotides align to TRBD1. The J segment lost 5 bases and the V segment lost 3 bases, leaving 9 bases of the junction unmatched. Germline-derived CDR1 and CDR2 are SQVTM and ANQGSEA. The CDR3 runs to 15 residues. CDR3 sequence reads: CSVDGTGFSVDTQYF. In DNA, the CDR3 is TGCAGCGTTGATGGGACAGGGTTTAGTGTAGATACGCAGTATTTT.

This clone qualifies as medium-sized. The rearrangement links TRBV6-1 to TRBJ1-1; 10 bases are a match to TRBD1. Germline lookup yields CDR1 MNHNS and CDR2 SASEGT. Trimming cost V 3 bases and J 6 bases; bases outside gene matches: 7. The CDR3 has 15 residues. In DNA form, the CDR3 reads TGTGCCAGCAGTGATAGGGACAGGGGATGGGCTGAAGCTTTCTTT. It translates to CASSDRDRGWAEAFF.

The CDR3 loop is CASSLITGELFF. The DNA for the CDR3 is TGTGCCAGCAGTTTAATCACCGGGGAGCTGTTTTTT. The chain joins TRBV2 to TRBJ2-2; D remains ambiguous. V was pared by 5 bases and J by 4 bases, with 5 bases between. This CDR3 comprises 12 residues. CDR1 is SNHLY and CDR2 is FYNNEI in the germline V gene.

This clone appeared a few times. The V call is TRBV28, the J call TRBJ1-5; a weak D match, TRBD1 (5 bases). The CDR3 runs to 15 residues. Germline CDR1 reads MDHEN; CDR2 reads SYDVKM. Trimming removed 2 bases at V and 2 bases at J, with 10 bases between. The CDR3 DNA reads as TGTGCCAGCAGTTTACTGGGGGGTGGCAATCAGCCCCAGCATTTT. It specifies CASSLLGGGNQPQHF.

The chain links TRBV6-5 to TRBJ1-4; D not resolved. V gave up 0 bases and J gave up 10 bases, with 15 bases separating them. The CDR3 has 15 amino acids. Germline V gives CDR1 MNHEY, CDR2 SVGAGI. The CDR3 is CASSYSGTRPGKLFF. Here the CDR3 DNA reads TGTGCCAGCAGTTACTCGGGCACCCGGCCCGGAAAACTGTTTTTT.

The chain employs TRBV4-3 and TRBJ2-1, with 9 bases matching TRBD1. Trimming removed 7 bases from V and 7 bases from J; junction bases left unmatched: 14. This CDR3 spans 16 amino acids. Looked up from germline, CDR1 is LGHNA and CDR2 is YSLEER. CDR3 loop: CASTLNRGRSGNEQFF. Written as DNA, the CDR3 is TGCGCCAGCACCCTAAACAGGGGGCGAAGCGGGAATGAGCAGTTCTTC.

J is TRBJ1-1 and V is TRBV28; D is unclear. CDR1 is MDHEN, CDR2 SYDVKM, per germline. The CDR3 length is 12 residues. V lost 7 bases and J 3 bases, leaving 9 bases between the germline ends. The CDR3 nucleotides read TGTGCCAGCATGGAGTTGGACACTGAAGCTTTCTTT. Amino acids: CASMELDTEAFF.

This clone was observed a single time. The CDR3 DNA reads as TGTGCCAGCAGTCGGGCCGGGACAGGGGCCTCCGAGCAGTACTTC. Translating it yields CASSRAGTGASEQYF. This chain links TRBV28 with TRBJ2-7; 10 bases fit TRBD1. Germline V gene data show CDR1 as MDHEN and CDR2 as SYDVKM. Trimming took 5 bases from V and 6 from J; bases not matched to a gene: 10. This CDR3 has 15 amino acids.

This clone was counted a few times. The chain uses TRBV2 and TRBJ2-2; D may be TRBD2 (5 bases). Per germline, CDR1 SNHLY and CDR2 FYNNEI. The CDR3 length is 14 residues. V was cut by 4 bases and J by 1 base, with 7 bases left in between. The chain's CDR3 is CASSALVNTGELFF. As DNA, the CDR3 is TGTGCCAGCAGTGCACTAGTGAACACCGGGGAGCTGTTTTTT.

This sequence joins TRBV4-2 and TRBJ2-7, with D unclear. V lost 0 bases to trimming and J lost 1 base, with 13 bases between them. Germline V gene lookup returns CDR1 LGHNA and CDR2 YNFKEQ. This CDR3 has 16 amino acids. The CDR3: CASSQDLANPSYEQYF. CDR3 sequence (DNA): TGTGCCAGCAGCCAAGATCTGGCCAACCCTTCCTACGAGCAGTACTTC.

In its sample, this clone was seen a few times. V gene TRBV6-1 combines with J gene TRBJ1-1, with a weak D call TRBD1 (6 bases). Germline V gene data show CDR1 as MNHNS and CDR2 as SASEGT. The CDR3 spans 14 residues. The V end was cut by 7 bases, the J end by 4 bases, with 16 bases between. The CDR3 sequence: CASTLDSDSTEAFF. In DNA form, the CDR3 reads TGTGCCAGCACCCTGGACAGCGACAGCACTGAAGCTTTCTTT.

In the case of this clone: In the same sample, other DNA sequences code for this CDR3. This chain uses TRBV6-5 with TRBJ1-1; 7 nucleotides line up with TRBD1. Germline V lookup: CDR1 MNHEY, CDR2 SVGAGI. The CDR3 covers 15 residues. V trimming: 5 bases; J trimming: 1 base; junction bases outside the gene matches: 7. DNA of the CDR3: TGTGCCAGCAGTCGACGACAGGGAGGGAACACTGAAGCTTTCTTT. It translates to CASSRRQGGNTEAFF.

The genes are TRBV5-1 and TRBJ2-7; a weak D match, TRBD2 (5 bases). The CDR3 sequence is 11 residues long. The germline V gene encodes CDR1 SGHRS and CDR2 YFSETQ. The V gene lost 5 bases and the J gene lost 6 bases, with 9 bases spanning the gap. The CDR3 loop reads CASRRGSEQYF. In DNA form, the CDR3 reads TGCGCCAGCAGACGGGGAAGCGAGCAGTACTTC.

The chain links TRBV7-9 to TRBJ2-7; 7 nucleotides line up with TRBD2. V dropped 5 bases and J dropped 4; count of bases not matched to a gene: 5. Germline V gene data show CDR1 as SEHNR and CDR2 as FQNEAQ (reference sequence). The CDR3 has 13 amino acids. The CDR3 DNA follows: TGTGCCAGCAGCCCGGGACTATCTTACGAGCAGTACTTC. Translating gives CASSPGLSYEQYF.